What follows are 25 T cell receptor beta chains derived from one specimen sequenced in a study of shared clonotypes between healthy human individuals. Generated by immunoSEQ multiplex PCR, the TCRdb table keeps only in-frame clones and is missing some. This repertoire shows about 700,000 clones, roughly 70% found once; its top ten account for about 1.7%. The sequencing sample was made of memory CD4+ T cells sorted from blood. This sample's subset: CD45RA-negative fraction. The receptors derive from a woman under 40 in good health.

The V call is TRBV28, the J call TRBJ2-3; 7 bases line up with TRBD1. Per the germline V gene, CDR1 is MDHEN and CDR2 is SYDVKM. Germline trimming cut 7 bases from V and 3 bases from J; bases unmatched to any gene: 7. There are 14 residues in the CDR3. The DNA of the CDR3 is TGTGCCAGCACAGTTGCAGGGGGTACAGATACGCAGTATTTT. This translates into CASTVAGGTDTQYF. The full variable domain, with the rest looked up from reference TRBV28 and TRBJ2-3, is DVKVTQSSRYLVKRTGEKVFLECVQDMDHENMFWYRQDPGLGLRLIYFSYDVKMKEKGDIPEGYSVSREKKERFSLILESASTNQTSMYLCASTVAGGTDTQYFGPGTRLTVL.

The chain couples TRBV27 to TRBJ2-7, with D possibly TRBD1 on 5 matching bases. This CDR3 has 11 residues. Germline loops: CDR1 MNHEY, CDR2 SMNVEV (reference sequence). Trimming left V 6 bases short and J 2 bases short, with 5 bases between. The CDR3 is CASRQAYEQYF. The DNA for the CDR3 is TGTGCCAGCAGACAGGCCTACGAGCAGTACTTC.

This rearrangement joins TRBV4-2 to TRBJ1-1, with D uncertain. CDR1 is LGHNA and CDR2 is YNFKEQ in the germline V gene. V was trimmed by 0 bases and J by 2 bases, leaving 13 bases between them. The CDR3 runs 16 residues. CDR3 protein: CASSQDEHGDNTEAFF. CDR3 DNA: TGTGCCAGCAGCCAAGATGAGCATGGGGATAACACTGAAGCTTTCTTT.

The chain is built from TRBV27 and TRBJ2-1; D is perhaps TRBD2 (5 bases). The CDR3 has 16 residues. Germline CDR1 MNHEY, CDR2 SMNVEV (reference sequence). The V end was cut by 5 bases, the J end by 8 bases, with 22 bases between. The CDR3, as DNA: TGTGCCAGCAGTGTAACACCGGGGATTCCTCCGGATGAGCAGTTCTTC. It yields the protein CASSVTPGIPPDEQFF.

The gene calls are TRBV28 and TRBJ2-1, with 10 nucleotides matching TRBD2. This CDR3 comprises 18 residues. Germline V lookup: CDR1 MDHEN, CDR2 SYDVKM. V dropped 4 bases and J dropped 1; count of bases not matched to a gene: 10. The CDR3 is CASSSGGLASGSYNEQFF. As DNA, the CDR3 is TGTGCCAGCAGTTCCGGGGGACTAGCGAGCGGGTCCTACAATGAGCAGTTCTTC.

The CDR3 bases are TGTGCCAGCAGGGAGACAGGGGGCGCATATGGCTACACCTTC. Translation: CASRETGGAYGYTF. V and J are TRBV28 and TRBJ1-2, with TRBD1 identical over 10 bases. This CDR3 is 14 amino acids long. Germline V gene sequence: CDR1 MDHEN, CDR2 SYDVKM. The V gene end was trimmed by 6 bases and the J gene end by 5 bases; junction bases not matched to a gene: 6.

The chain is built from TRBV5-1 and TRBJ1-4; possibly TRBD1 for D (5 bases). The CDR3 has 14 residues. The V end was cut by 4 bases, the J end by 8 bases, with 15 bases between. Germline values: CDR1 SGHRS, CDR2 YFSETQ. Written as DNA, the CDR3 is TGCGCCAGCAGCCTTGGACACGGGAAGGAAAAACTGTTTTTT. Amino acids: CASSLGHGKEKLFF.

Concerning this clone itself: Other nucleotide sequences in the sample specify the same CDR3. The chain uses TRBV7-2 and TRBJ1-5; no reliable D call. This CDR3 has 14 amino acids. V was clipped by 5 bases and J by 2 bases, with 10 bases between them. Germline V CDR1 and CDR2: SGHTA, FQGNSA. CDR3 nucleotide sequence: TGTGCCAGCAGCCTTGAGGGTGGCAATCAGCCCCAGCATTTT. Amino acids: CASSLEGGNQPQHF.

Here the CDR3 DNA reads TGTGCCTGGATTTCACGGACGAACACCGGGGAGCTGTTTTTT. This sequence encodes CAWISRTNTGELFF. The V call is TRBV30, the J call TRBJ2-2; D is ambiguous. V was shortened by 4 bases and J by 0 bases, with 9 bases between the two germline ends. CDR1 GTSNPN and CDR2 SVGIG come from the germline V gene (reference sequence). The CDR3 is 14 amino acids.

The CDR3 nucleotides are TGTGCCTTCCGTGGGGATGAAAAACTGTTTTTT. Translating it yields CAFRGDEKLFF. V and J are TRBV7-9 and TRBJ1-4; the D is unclear. V was clipped by 11 bases and J by 6 bases, with 10 bases between them. Germline V gives CDR1 SEHNR, CDR2 FQNEAQ (reference sequence). CDR3 length: 11 residues. Complete variable domain (other parts from reference TRBV7-9 and TRBJ1-4): DTGVSQNPRHKITKRGQNVTFRCDPISEHNRLYWYRQTLGQGPEFLTYFQNEAQLEKSRLLSDRFSAERPKGSFSTLEIQRTEQGDSAMYLCAFRGDEKLFFGSGTQLSVL.

CDR3 amino acids: CASSLGRDRGNKNTEAFF. The CDR3 DNA is TGCGCCAGCAGCTTAGGTAGGGACAGGGGGAATAAGAACACTGAAGCTTTCTTT. J is TRBJ1-1 and V is TRBV5-1; 11 bases map to TRBD1. The CDR3 runs to 18 residues. Losses at the gene ends were 2 bases for V and 1 base for J; bases not matched to a gene: 10. The germline V gene encodes CDR1 SGHRS and CDR2 YFSETQ.

This clone is a singleton in its sample. This rearrangement joins TRBV6-6 to TRBJ2-5, with D uncertain. V was trimmed by 6 bases and J by 3 bases, leaving 2 bases between them. The CDR3 totals 10 residues. Germline loops: CDR1 MNHNY, CDR2 SVGAGI (reference sequence). The CDR3: CASRKETQYF. The CDR3 region has the DNA TGTGCCAGCAGGAAAGAGACCCAGTACTTC.

This clone came up a few times. V gene TRBV7-8 combines with J gene TRBJ1-2; D may be TRBD1 (5 bases). The V gene's germline CDR1 is SGHVS and CDR2 FQNEAQ. Trimming took off 0 bases at V and 3 bases at J, with 17 bases between the two ends. The CDR3 totals 17 residues. In nucleotides, the CDR3 is TGTGCCAGCAGCTTAGCTCCAGGGTACCCTTCTGACTATGGCTACACCTTC. This sequence encodes CASSLAPGYPSDYGYTF.

This rearrangement joins TRBV15 to TRBJ2-7; TRBD2 matches 11 bases. The trim removed 3 bases at V and 2 bases at J, leaving 3 bases unmatched. CDR1 is LNHNV and CDR2 is YYDKDF in the germline V gene (reference sequence). The CDR3 totals 15 residues. Written as DNA, the CDR3 is TGTGCCACCAGCAGGAAGACTAGCGGGGCCTACGAGCAGTACTTC. This sequence encodes CATSRKTSGAYEQYF.

The chain combines TRBV19 with TRBJ2-5; tentatively, D is TRBD1 (6 bases). The CDR3 covers 13 residues. Between the trimmed V and J ends, which lost 5 bases and 9 bases, there was a span of 16 bases. Germline CDR1 is LNHDA and CDR2 is SQIVND (reference sequence). The DNA of the CDR3 is TGTGCCAGTAGTGGACAGAACGAAGGGTCCCAGTACTTC. Its translation is CASSGQNEGSQYF.

V usage is TRBV5-1 and J usage is TRBJ2-1; tentative D call: TRBD2 (5 bases). CDR3 length equals 15 residues. V lost 1 base and J 1 base, leaving 9 bases between the germline ends. The V gene's germline CDR1 is SGHRS and CDR2 YFSETQ. CDR3 region: CASSLSGVSYNEQFF. CDR3 DNA: TGCGCCAGCAGCTTGTCCGGGGTGTCCTACAATGAGCAGTTCTTC.

This clone was found many times. The rearrangement links TRBV5-1 to TRBJ2-2; TRBD1 is a possible D gene (5 bases). V was trimmed by 2 bases and J by 6 bases, leaving 11 bases between them. CDR3 length: 14 residues. Germline V lookup: CDR1 SGHRS, CDR2 YFSETQ. The CDR3 sequence: CASSFSGIAGELFF. CDR3 bases: TGCGCCAGCAGCTTCTCAGGGATCGCCGGGGAGCTGTTTTTT. The entire variable domain, with the rest obtained from reference TRBV5-1 and TRBJ2-2, is as follows: KAGVTQTPRYLIKTRGQQVTLSCSPISGHRSVSWYQQTPGQGLQFLFEYFSETQRNKGNFPGRFSGRQFSNSRSEMNVSTLELGDSALYLCASSFSGIAGELFFGEGSRLTVL.

The chain has TRBV10-1 and TRBJ2-5; the D is unclear. The CDR3 totals 16 residues. Looked up from germline, CDR1 is WNHNN and CDR2 is SYGVQD (reference sequence). The V end was cut by 4 bases, the J end by 2 bases, with 17 bases between. The CDR3 reads CASSGSPDGVQETQYF. The CDR3 DNA reads TGCGCCAGCAGTGGTTCTCCGGACGGTGTACAAGAGACCCAGTACTTC.

The rearrangement links TRBV29-1 to TRBJ2-1; D is perhaps TRBD2 (6 bases). Trimming took off 8 bases at V and 0 bases at J, with 14 bases between the two ends. The germline V gene has CDR1 SQVTM and CDR2 ANQGSEA. CDR3 length: 14 amino acids. Here the CDR3 reads CSSGGGGSYNEQFF. In DNA, the CDR3 is TGCAGCTCAGGTGGGGGAGGCTCCTACAATGAGCAGTTCTTC.

This clone appeared a few times. The gene calls are TRBV7-9 and TRBJ1-5; tentatively, D is TRBD1 (6 bases). This CDR3 is 14 amino acids long. Germline loops: CDR1 SEHNR, CDR2 FQNEAQ (reference sequence). Trimming stripped 5 bases from V and 3 bases from J, with 11 bases between. The CDR3 bases are TGTGCCAGCAGCCTAGACAGGAACAATCAGCCCCAGCATTTT. Translation: CASSLDRNNQPQHF.

The gene calls are TRBV19 and TRBJ2-2; D is possibly TRBD2 (5 bases). CDR1 and CDR2 from the germline V gene are LNHDA and SQIVND (reference sequence). The CDR3 loop spans 14 amino acids. V lost 1 base to trimming and J lost 7 bases, with 10 bases between them. CDR3 region: CASSIGLSGGELFF. Here the CDR3 DNA reads TGTGCCAGTAGTATAGGTTTAAGCGGCGGGGAGCTGTTTTTT.

A word on this clone: The sample contains more than one DNA sequence encoding this CDR3. Here the CDR3 reads CASSLGQYNEQFF. CDR3 nucleotide sequence: TGTGCCAGCAGCTTAGGACAATACAATGAGCAGTTCTTC. The chain combines TRBV7-6 with TRBJ2-1; no clear D gene. With 1 base removed from V and 4 bases from J, the gap between germline ends came to 5 bases. CDR1 and CDR2 (germline): SGHVS, FNYEAQ. This CDR3 is built from 13 residues.

This chain joins TRBV7-9 and TRBJ2-7; no clear D gene. Trimming removed 3 bases from V and 0 bases from J, with 12 bases in between. Germline CDR1 and CDR2: SEHNR and FQNEAQ (reference sequence). The CDR3 is 15 residues long. The CDR3 region is CASSFSGSRSYEQYF. CDR3 coding DNA: TGTGCCAGCAGCTTTTCCGGGTCCCGCTCCTACGAGCAGTACTTC.

The chain has TRBV5-4 and TRBJ2-1; 8 positions agree with TRBD2. V shed 3 bases, J shed 8 bases, and the junction held 16 bases outside the gene matches. The germline gives CDR1 SGHNT, CDR2 YYREEE (reference sequence). The CDR3 extends over 17 amino acids. Here the CDR3 DNA reads TGTGCCAGCAGCTCGGACGGGACTAGTGTAGGTCTCGATGAGCAGTTCTTC. Encoded protein: CASSSDGTSVGLDEQFF.

This clone was picked up a small number of times. This chain uses TRBV30 with TRBJ1-4; no firm D call. The CDR3 is 17 residues long. CDR1 is GTSNPN, CDR2 SVGIG, per germline (reference sequence). V was clipped by 5 bases and J by 4 bases, with 23 bases between them. The CDR3 nucleotides read TGTGCCTGGGGACGAGAAAGAAGCAACGACCTTAATGAAAAACTGTTTTTT. Its translation: CAWGRERSNDLNEKLFF.